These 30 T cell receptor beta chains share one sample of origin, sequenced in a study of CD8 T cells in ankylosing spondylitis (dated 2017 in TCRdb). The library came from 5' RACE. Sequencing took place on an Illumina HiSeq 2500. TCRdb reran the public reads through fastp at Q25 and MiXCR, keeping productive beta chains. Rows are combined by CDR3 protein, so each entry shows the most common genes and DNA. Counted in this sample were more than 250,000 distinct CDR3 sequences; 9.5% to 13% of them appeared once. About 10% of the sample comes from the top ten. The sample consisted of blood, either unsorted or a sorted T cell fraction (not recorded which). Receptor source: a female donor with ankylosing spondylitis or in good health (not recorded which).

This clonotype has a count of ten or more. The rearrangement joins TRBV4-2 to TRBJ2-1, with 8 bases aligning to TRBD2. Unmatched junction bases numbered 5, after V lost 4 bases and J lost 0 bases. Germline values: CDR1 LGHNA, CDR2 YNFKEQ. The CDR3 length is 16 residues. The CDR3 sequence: CASSPRSGSSYNEQFF. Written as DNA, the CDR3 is TGTGCCAGCAGCCCCCGAAGCGGGAGCTCCTACAATGAGCAGTTCTTC.

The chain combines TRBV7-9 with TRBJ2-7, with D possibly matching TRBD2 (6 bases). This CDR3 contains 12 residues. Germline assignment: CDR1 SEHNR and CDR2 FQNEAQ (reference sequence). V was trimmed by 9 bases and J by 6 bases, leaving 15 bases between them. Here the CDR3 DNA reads TGTGCCAGTAGGCCGGAGGGTCCCGAGCAGTACTTC. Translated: CASRPEGPEQYF.

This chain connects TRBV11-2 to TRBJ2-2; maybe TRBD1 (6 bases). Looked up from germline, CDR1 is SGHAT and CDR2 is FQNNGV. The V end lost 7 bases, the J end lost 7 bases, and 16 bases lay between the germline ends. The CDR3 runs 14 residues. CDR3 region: CASKTGQTFGELFF. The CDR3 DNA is TGTGCCAGCAAGACGGGACAAACTTTCGGGGAGCTGTTTTTT.

The CDR3 is CSVRPGQGNYGYTF. CDR3 DNA sequence: TGCAGCGTAAGACCCGGACAGGGAAACTATGGCTACACCTTC. This chain links TRBV29-1 with TRBJ1-2; 8 nucleotides match TRBD1. The V segment lost 6 bases and the J segment 2 bases; nucleotides outside the gene matches: 8. The CDR3 spans 14 residues. CDR1 is SQVTM, CDR2 ANQGSEA, per germline.

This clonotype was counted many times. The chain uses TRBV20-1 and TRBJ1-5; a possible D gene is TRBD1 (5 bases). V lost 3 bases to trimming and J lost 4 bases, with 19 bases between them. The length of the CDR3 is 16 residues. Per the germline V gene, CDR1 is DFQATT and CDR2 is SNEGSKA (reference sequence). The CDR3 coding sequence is TGCAGTGCTAGTTTTAAGAGTTTGGACATTAATCAGCCCCAGCATTTT. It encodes CSASFKSLDINQPQHF.

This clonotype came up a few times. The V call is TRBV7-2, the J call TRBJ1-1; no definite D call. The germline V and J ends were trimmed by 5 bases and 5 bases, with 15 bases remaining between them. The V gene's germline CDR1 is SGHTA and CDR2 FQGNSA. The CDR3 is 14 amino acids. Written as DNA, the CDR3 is TGTGCCAGCAGCCGGGAGATGGCCGGGACTGAAGCTTTCTTT. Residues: CASSREMAGTEAFF.

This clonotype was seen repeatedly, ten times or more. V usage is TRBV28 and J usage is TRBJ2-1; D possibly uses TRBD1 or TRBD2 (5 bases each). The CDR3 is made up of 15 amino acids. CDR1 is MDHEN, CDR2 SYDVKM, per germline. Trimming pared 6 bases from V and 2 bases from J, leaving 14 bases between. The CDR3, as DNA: TGTGCCAGCAGGACTCGGGACCGACCCTACAATGAGCAGTTCTTC. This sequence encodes CASRTRDRPYNEQFF.

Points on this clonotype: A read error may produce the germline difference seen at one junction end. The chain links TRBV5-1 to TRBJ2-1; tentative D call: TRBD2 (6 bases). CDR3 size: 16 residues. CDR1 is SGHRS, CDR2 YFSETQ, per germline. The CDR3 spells CVSSLGGGLEKSEQFF. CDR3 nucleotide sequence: TGCGTCAGCAGCTTGGGAGGAGGGCTAGAGAAGAGTGAGCAGTTCTTC. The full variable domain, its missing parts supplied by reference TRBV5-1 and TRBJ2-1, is KAGVTQTPRYLIKTRGQQVTLSCSPISGHRSVSWYQQTPGQGLQFLFEYFSETQRNKGNFPGRFSGRQFSNSRSEMNVSTLELGDSALYLCVSSLGGGLEKSEQFFGPGTRLTVL.

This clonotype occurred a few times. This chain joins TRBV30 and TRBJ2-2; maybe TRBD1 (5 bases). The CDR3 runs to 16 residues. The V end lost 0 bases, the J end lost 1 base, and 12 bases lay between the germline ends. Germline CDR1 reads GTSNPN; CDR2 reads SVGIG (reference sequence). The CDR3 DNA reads TGTGCCTGGAGTGTTAAGCAGGGCGGGAACACCGGGGAGCTGTTTTTT. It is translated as CAWSVKQGGNTGELFF.

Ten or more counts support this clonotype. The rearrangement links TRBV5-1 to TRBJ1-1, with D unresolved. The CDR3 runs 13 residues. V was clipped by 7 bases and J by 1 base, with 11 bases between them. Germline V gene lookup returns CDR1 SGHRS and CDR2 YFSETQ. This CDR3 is CASGFLENTEAFF. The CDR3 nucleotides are TGCGCCAGCGGATTTCTAGAGAACACTGAAGCTTTCTTT. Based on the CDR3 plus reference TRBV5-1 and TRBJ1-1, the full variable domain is KAGVTQTPRYLIKTRGQQVTLSCSPISGHRSVSWYQQTPGQGLQFLFEYFSETQRNKGNFPGRFSGRQFSNSRSEMNVSTLELGDSALYLCASGFLENTEAFFGQGTRLTVV.

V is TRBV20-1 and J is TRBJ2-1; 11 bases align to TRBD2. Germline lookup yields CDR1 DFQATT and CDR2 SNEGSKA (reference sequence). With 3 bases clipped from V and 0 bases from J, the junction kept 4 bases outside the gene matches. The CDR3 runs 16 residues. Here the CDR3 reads CSARGLAADSYNEQFF. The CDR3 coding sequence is TGCAGTGCTAGGGGACTAGCGGCTGACTCCTACAATGAGCAGTTCTTC.

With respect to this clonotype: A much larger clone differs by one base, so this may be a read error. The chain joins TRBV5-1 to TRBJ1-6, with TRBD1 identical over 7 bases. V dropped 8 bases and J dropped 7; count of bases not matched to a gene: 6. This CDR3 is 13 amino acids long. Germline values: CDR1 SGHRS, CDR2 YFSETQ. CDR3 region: CARSPTGNSPLHF. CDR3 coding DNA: TGCGCCAGAAGCCCGACAGGGAATTCACCCCTCCACTTT.

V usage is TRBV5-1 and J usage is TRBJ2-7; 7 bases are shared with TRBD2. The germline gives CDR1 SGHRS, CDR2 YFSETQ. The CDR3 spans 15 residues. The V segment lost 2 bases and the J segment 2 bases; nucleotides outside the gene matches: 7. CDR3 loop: CASSLGLAEAYEQYF. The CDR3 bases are TGCGCCAGCAGCTTAGGCCTAGCGGAAGCCTACGAGCAGTACTTC.

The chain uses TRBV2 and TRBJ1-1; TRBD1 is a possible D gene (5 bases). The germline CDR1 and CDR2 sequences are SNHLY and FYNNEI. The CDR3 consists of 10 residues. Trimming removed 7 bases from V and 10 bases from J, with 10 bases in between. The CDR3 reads CASKGTGAFF. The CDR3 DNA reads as TGTGCCAGCAAGGGGACGGGAGCTTTCTTT.

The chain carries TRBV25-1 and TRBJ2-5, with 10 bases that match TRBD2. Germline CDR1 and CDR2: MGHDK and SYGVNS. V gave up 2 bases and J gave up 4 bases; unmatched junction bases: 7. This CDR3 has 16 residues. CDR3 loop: CASSEISGRAGETQYF. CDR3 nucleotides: TGTGCCAGCAGTGAAATCAGCGGGAGGGCCGGAGAGACCCAGTACTTC.

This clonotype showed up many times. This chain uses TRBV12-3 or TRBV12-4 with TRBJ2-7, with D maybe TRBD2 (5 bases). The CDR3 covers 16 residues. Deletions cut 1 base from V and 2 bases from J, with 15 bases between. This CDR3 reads CASSLGGSGVTYEQYF. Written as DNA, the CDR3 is TGTGCCAGCAGTTTAGGAGGCAGCGGAGTTACCTACGAGCAGTACTTC.

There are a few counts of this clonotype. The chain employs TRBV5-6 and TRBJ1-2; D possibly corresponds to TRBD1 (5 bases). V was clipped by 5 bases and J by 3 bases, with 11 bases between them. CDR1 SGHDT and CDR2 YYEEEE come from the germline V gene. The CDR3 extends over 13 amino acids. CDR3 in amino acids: CASRYSGYYGYTF. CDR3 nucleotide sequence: TGTGCCAGCAGGTATTCAGGGTACTATGGCTACACCTTC. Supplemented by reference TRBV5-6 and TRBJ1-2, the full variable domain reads DAGVTQSPTHLIKTRGQQVTLRCSPKSGHDTVSWYQQALGQGPQFIFQYYEEEERQRGNFPDRFSGHQFPNYSSELNVNALLLGDSALYLCASRYSGYYGYTFGSGTRLTVV.

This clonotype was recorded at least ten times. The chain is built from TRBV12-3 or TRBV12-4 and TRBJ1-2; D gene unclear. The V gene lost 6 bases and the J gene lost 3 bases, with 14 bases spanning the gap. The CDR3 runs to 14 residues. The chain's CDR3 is CASSLTREYYGYTF. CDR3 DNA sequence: TGTGCCAGCAGCTTGACTCGAGAATACTATGGCTACACCTTC.

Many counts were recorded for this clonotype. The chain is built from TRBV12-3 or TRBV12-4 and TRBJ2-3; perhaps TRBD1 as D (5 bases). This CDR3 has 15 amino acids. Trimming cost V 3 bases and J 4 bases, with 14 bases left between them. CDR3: CASSFAGGAADTQYF. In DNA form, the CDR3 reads TGTGCCAGCAGTTTCGCCGGTGGGGCCGCAGATACGCAGTATTTT.

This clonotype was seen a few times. CDR3 DNA: TGCAGTGCTGCACAGGAACGAGGGGAGCTGTTTTTT. Its protein is CSAAQERGELFF. The V call is TRBV20-1, the J call TRBJ2-2, with D tentatively TRBD1 (5 bases). Germline V gene sequence: CDR1 DFQATT, CDR2 SNEGSKA (reference sequence). The V and J ends lost 5 bases and 8 bases respectively, with 12 bases between them. This CDR3 is built from 12 residues.

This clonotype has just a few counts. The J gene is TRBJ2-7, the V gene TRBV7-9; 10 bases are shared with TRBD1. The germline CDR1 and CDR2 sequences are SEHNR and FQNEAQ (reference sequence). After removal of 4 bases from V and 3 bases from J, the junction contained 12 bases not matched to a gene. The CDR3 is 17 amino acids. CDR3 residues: CASSSSLPDRGGYEQYF. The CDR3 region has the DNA TGTGCCAGCAGCTCCTCCCTACCGGACAGGGGGGGCTACGAGCAGTACTTC.

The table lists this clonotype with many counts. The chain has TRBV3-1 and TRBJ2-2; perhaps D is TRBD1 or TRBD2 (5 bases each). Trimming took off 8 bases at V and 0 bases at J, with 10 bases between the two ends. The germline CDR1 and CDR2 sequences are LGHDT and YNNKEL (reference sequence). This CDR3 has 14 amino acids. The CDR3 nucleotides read TGTGCCAGCGGTGAGGGGACGAACACCGGGGAGCTGTTTTTT. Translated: CASGEGTNTGELFF.

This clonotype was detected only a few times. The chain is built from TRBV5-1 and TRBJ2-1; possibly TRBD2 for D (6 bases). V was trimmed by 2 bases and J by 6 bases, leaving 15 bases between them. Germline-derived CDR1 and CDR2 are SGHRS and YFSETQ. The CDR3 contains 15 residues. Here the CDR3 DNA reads TGCGCCAGCAGCTTATACGGGGACTCCAGCAATGAGCAGTTCTTC. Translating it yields CASSLYGDSSNEQFF.

The CDR3 region is CASSYGVAGGVEQFF. The CDR3 DNA reads as TGTGCCAGCAGTTATGGGGTAGCGGGGGGGGTCGAGCAGTTCTTC. The chain is built from TRBV12-3 or TRBV12-4 and TRBJ2-1; 11 bases are a match to TRBD2. V was clipped by 4 bases and J by 10 bases; unmatched bases: 9. The CDR3 loop spans 15 amino acids.

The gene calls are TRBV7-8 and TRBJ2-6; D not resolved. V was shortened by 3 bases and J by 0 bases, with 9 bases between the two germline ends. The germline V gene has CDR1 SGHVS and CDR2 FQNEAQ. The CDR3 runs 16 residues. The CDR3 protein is CASSLVQPSGANVLTF. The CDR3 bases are TGTGCCAGCAGCTTGGTTCAGCCCTCTGGGGCCAACGTCCTGACTTTC.

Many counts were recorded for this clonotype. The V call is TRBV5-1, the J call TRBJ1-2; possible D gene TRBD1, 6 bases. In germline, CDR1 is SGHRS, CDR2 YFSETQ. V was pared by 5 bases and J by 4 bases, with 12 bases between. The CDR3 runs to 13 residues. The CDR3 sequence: CASSLRDTYGYTF. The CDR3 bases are TGCGCCAGCAGTCTCCGGGACACCTATGGCTACACCTTC.

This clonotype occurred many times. The CDR3 loop reads CASSLEGFASTGNTIYF. In DNA form, the CDR3 reads TGTGCCAGCAGCTTAGAGGGTTTTGCGAGTACTGGAAACACCATATATTTT. This chain links TRBV7-9 with TRBJ1-3; no clear D. V was pared by 1 base and J by 2 bases, with 15 bases between. The CDR3 spans 17 residues. The germline gives CDR1 SEHNR, CDR2 FQNEAQ (reference sequence).

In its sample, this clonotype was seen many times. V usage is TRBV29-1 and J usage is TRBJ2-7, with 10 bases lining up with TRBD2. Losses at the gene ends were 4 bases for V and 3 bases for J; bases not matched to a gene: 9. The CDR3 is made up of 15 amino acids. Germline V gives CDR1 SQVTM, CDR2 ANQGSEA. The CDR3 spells CSVVSPSGSYYEQYF. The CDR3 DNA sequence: TGCAGCGTTGTTTCTCCTAGCGGGAGCTACTACGAGCAGTACTTC.

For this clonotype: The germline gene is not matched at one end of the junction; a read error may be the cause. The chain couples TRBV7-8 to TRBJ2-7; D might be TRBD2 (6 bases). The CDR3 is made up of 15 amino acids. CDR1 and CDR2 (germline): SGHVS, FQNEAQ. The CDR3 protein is CASCLPTGGNYEQYF. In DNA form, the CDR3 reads TGTGCCAGCTGCTTACCCACTGGAGGGAACTACGAGCAGTACTTC.

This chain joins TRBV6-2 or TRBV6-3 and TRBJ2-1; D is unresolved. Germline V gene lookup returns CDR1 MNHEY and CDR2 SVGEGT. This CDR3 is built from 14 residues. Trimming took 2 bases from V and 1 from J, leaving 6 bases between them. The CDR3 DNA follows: TGTGCCAGCAGTTACCTAGTATCCTACAATGAGCAGTTCTTC. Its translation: CASSYLVSYNEQFF.